This T cell receptor beta chain comes out of a study of OX40 agonist ivuxolimab in advanced cancers. Looking at the study overall: Ivuxolimab was a fully human IgG2 agonistic monoclonal antibody targeting the costimulatory receptor OX40 (CD134). Intravenous ivuxolimab was administered to patients every 2 weeks at six dose levels: 0.01, 0.1, 0.3, 1.5, 3 and 10 mg/kg. Of the approximately 54 patients in dose escalation, 19 had hepatocellular carcinoma, some 15 had melanoma, 9 had renal cell carcinoma and 9 had head and neck cancer. The dose-escalation cohort was roughly 80% male with a mean age of about 58 years, ranging from about 23 to 85. Patients were allowed to have had prior anti-PD-1, anti-PD-L1 or anti-CTLA-4 therapy, and around two fifths of the dose-escalation patients had been treated with checkpoint inhibitors. Partial responses occurred in three dose-escalation patients: two with cutaneous melanoma and one with hepatocellular carcinoma. The purpose of peripheral TCRbeta sequencing was to test whether ivuxolimab changed TCR sequence diversity and led to clonal T-cell expansion. The monotherapy dose-escalation portion (N ≈ 50 patients) of the phase I ivuxolimab trial is reported in the paper.

CDR1 and CDR2 are read off the germline V gene as SQVTM and ANQGSEA. The CDR3 sequence holds 17 residues, the cysteine and phenylalanine included. Of all the DNA, just the CDR3 is kept, 51 bases in frame from base 1. To sequence the TCRbeta CDR3 region, genomic DNA was isolated from the sorted cells. TCRbeta CDR3 regions were sequenced using the immunoSEQ Assay. TCRdb's version of the immuneACCESS table is confined to in-frame rearrangements and falls short of the full clone set. An unresolved V gene accounts for under half of the shortfall where checked; the remainder is of unknown origin. The sample table records 25,000 to 30,000 clones; about 81% of these occur just once. Of the sample, less than 25% is held by the ten largest clones. The trial excluded patients who had a history of autoimmune disease or were on systemic immunosuppression. Peripheral blood for TCR sequencing was drawn from every dose cohort at baseline, at cycle 4 day 1 and at cycle 7 day 1. The samples were taken from a phase I, first-in-human, multicenter, open-label dose-escalation trial of ivuxolimab. The trial enrolled adults with locally advanced or metastatic head and neck squamous cell, hepatocellular, melanoma or renal cell carcinoma. CD4+ and CD8+ T cells were sorted separately from peripheral blood before TCR sequencing.

About this clone: Its antigen is not yet known. A junction end diverges from the germline sequence, so it may reflect a read error.

Here is what the overall study found, with its caveats: Low levels of normalized T-cell clonal expansion were also shown by some nonresponding patients. Which antigens the clonally expanded peripheral T cells were specific for was not determined. At doses of 0.1 to 3.0 mg/kg, clonal expansion of both CD4+ and CD8+ blood T cells was observed from baseline to week 6. In partial responders in the 0.1-3.0 mg/kg groups, normalized peripheral clonal expansion was found to be among the lowest, especially among CD8+ T cells. After ivuxolimab, more expanded clones were found on average in CD8+ T cells than in CD4+ T cells.

The source is an adult with an advanced solid tumor such as melanoma, head and neck, liver or kidney cancer. In this chain, TRBV29-1 is recombined with TRBJ2-3; a stretch of 7 junction bases matches TRBD1. The sequencing used CD4+ or CD8+ T cells sorted from blood, collected in a trial of the OX40 agonist ivuxolimab. The CDR3 here reads CSVEAPSRDSPTGTQYF. The nucleotide sequence reads TGCAGCGTTGAAGCCCCCAGCAGGGACAGCCCCACAGGTACGCAGTATTTT.